Listed here are 27 T cell receptor beta chains from one sample, sequenced in a study of human T cells and chemical hapten exposure. A single record per CDR3 protein comes from TCRdb applying MiXCR to the 5' RACE reads. The table lists more than 75,000 distinct CDR3 sequences, 15% to 20% of them singletons. Total RNA came from unfractionated whole blood. The receptors derive from a female donor in good health.

This clonotype was seen more than once but under ten times. CDR3 nucleotide sequence: TGTGCGGAAGATACGCAGTATTTT. Encoded protein: CAEDTQYF. V is TRBV2 and J is TRBJ2-3; D is unclear. This CDR3 has 8 residues. Germline CDR1 and CDR2: SNHLY and FYNNEI.

This sequence joins TRBV14 and TRBJ2-2; D remains unclear. There are 16 residues in the CDR3. The V and J ends lost 3 bases and 0 bases respectively, with 11 bases between them. Germline V lookup: CDR1 SGHDN, CDR2 FVKESK. The CDR3 region has the DNA TGTGCCAGCAGCCATTTCCCGGGCTCGAACACCGGGGAGCTGTTTTTT. This codes for CASSHFPGSNTGELFF. Together with reference TRBV14 and TRBJ2-2, the CDR3 gives the full variable domain: EAGVTQFPSHSVIEKGQTVTLRCDPISGHDNLYWYRRVMGKEIKFLLHFVKESKQDESGMPNNRFLAERTGGTYSTLKVQPAELEDSGVYFCASSHFPGSNTGELFFGEGSRLTVL.

This clonotype was detected a few times. J is TRBJ1-1 and V is TRBV21-1; TRBD1, the table's D call, lacks a check against the DNA. TRBV21-1 is a pseudogene segment. The CDR3 runs 15 residues. The CDR3 sequence: CASSNLEPGWTEAFF. CDR3 DNA sequence: TGTGCCAGCAGCAACCTTGAACCGGGGTGGACTGAAGCTTTCTTT.

In its sample, this clonotype was seen a few times. The chain recombines TRBV7-2 with TRBJ2-1, with TRBD2 as a possible D gene (7 bases). CDR1 and CDR2 (germline): SGHTA, FQGNSA. The CDR3 consists of 17 residues. Trimming took 1 base from V and 8 from J, leaving 21 bases between them. This CDR3 is CASSLERGGGRGYEQFF. The CDR3, as DNA: TGTGCCAGCAGCTTAGAAAGAGGCGGGGGCCGGGGGTATGAGCAGTTCTTC.

The CDR3 coding sequence is TGTGCCACCCGGTACGAAGCGGGGGACGACAATGAGCAGTTCTTC. Translation: CATRYEAGDDNEQFF. The genes are TRBV11-2 and TRBJ2-1, with TRBD2 identical over 8 bases. Germline assignment: CDR1 SGHAT and CDR2 FQNNGV. V was pared by 10 bases and J by 5 bases, with 13 bases of the junction left unmatched. This CDR3 region has 15 residues. Full variable domain (remainder filled in from reference TRBV11-2 and TRBJ2-1): EAGVAQSPRYKIIEKRQSVAFWCNPISGHATLYWYQQILGQGPKLLIQFQNNGVVDDSQLPKDRFSAERLKGVDSTLKIQPAKLEDSAVYLCATRYEAGDDNEQFFGPGTRLTVL.

This sequence joins TRBV29-1 and TRBJ1-4, with 9 bases matching TRBD1. V lost 7 bases and J lost 7; bases outside the gene matches: 7. This CDR3 spans 13 amino acids. Germline CDR1 and CDR2: SQVTM and ANQGSEA. CDR3 in amino acids: CSAAGTGSEKLFF. The DNA of the CDR3 is TGCAGCGCTGCCGGGACAGGGAGTGAAAAACTGTTTTTT.

The chain is built from TRBV18 and TRBJ1-1, with D hard to call. Germline CDR1 reads KGHSH; CDR2 reads LQKENI. CDR3 length equals 13 residues. V was pared by 1 base and J by 3 bases, with 6 bases between. DNA of the CDR3: TGTGCCAGCTCACCACGACCCGACACTGAAGCTTTCTTT. It codes for CASSPRPDTEAFF.

This clonotype has at least ten counts. The J gene is TRBJ1-2, the V gene TRBV11-2, with 7 bases lining up with TRBD1. V was pared by 7 bases and J by 3 bases, with 11 bases of the junction left unmatched. Germline V gene lookup returns CDR1 SGHAT and CDR2 FQNNGV. This CDR3 contains 15 residues. The chain's CDR3 is CASTSSGGQYYGYTF. CDR3 in DNA: TGTGCCAGCACCAGCAGTGGGGGACAGTACTATGGCTACACCTTC.

The chain carries TRBV5-1 and TRBJ2-7; 8 bases fit TRBD2. The germline V gene encodes CDR1 SGHRS and CDR2 YFSETQ. The CDR3 has 13 residues. V lost 2 bases to trimming and J lost 5 bases; unmatched junction nucleotides: 3. CDR3 residues: CASSFSSGNEQYF. The CDR3 DNA reads as TGCGCCAGCAGCTTTAGTAGCGGGAACGAGCAGTACTTC.

This clonotype was detected ten times or more. CDR3 residues: CASSSPGRGSGNTIYF. The CDR3 region has the DNA TGTGCCAGCAGCTCCCCGGGCAGAGGCTCTGGAAACACCATATATTTT. J is TRBJ1-3 and V is TRBV28; D is unclear. Germline-derived CDR1 and CDR2 are MDHEN and SYDVKM. The CDR3 has 16 amino acids. V was trimmed by 6 bases and J by 0 bases, leaving 15 bases between them.

This clonotype occurred a few times. V gene TRBV5-1 combines with J gene TRBJ2-5; D is ambiguous. The germline V gene encodes CDR1 SGHRS and CDR2 YFSETQ. The CDR3 is made up of 14 amino acids. With 0 bases removed from V and 1 base from J, the gap between germline ends came to 7 bases. In DNA, the CDR3 is TGCGCCAGCAGCTTGGAGGGTCCCCAAGAGACCCAGTACTTC. Protein sequence: CASSLEGPQETQYF.

This clonotype has a handful of counts. The V and J genes are TRBV9 and TRBJ2-1; TRBD2 matches 7 bases. The germline CDR1 and CDR2 sequences are SGDLS and YYNGEE. The CDR3 sequence is 18 residues long. Trimming cost V 0 bases and J 6 bases; bases outside gene matches: 15. CDR3 in DNA: TGTGCCAGCAGCGTAGCCCCCGGAGTGGGGGGGGTTCTCAATGAGCAGTTCTTC. This translates into CASSVAPGVGGVLNEQFF.

This clonotype appeared a single time. The chain recombines TRBV11-2 with TRBJ2-2; 8 bases line up with TRBD2. V lost 5 bases to trimming and J lost 1 base; unmatched junction nucleotides: 3. CDR1 and CDR2 (germline): SGHAT, FQNNGV. CDR3 length equals 15 residues. CDR3 sequence (DNA): TGTGCCAGCAGCCCCGGGGGGGTGAACACCGGGGAGCTGTTTTTT. Translated: CASSPGGVNTGELFF.

In its sample, this clonotype was seen a few times. The genes are TRBV7-9 and TRBJ2-1, with a possible D match to TRBD2 (5 bases). V lost 9 bases and J lost 3, with 9 bases in between. The length of the CDR3 is 12 residues. The germline gives CDR1 SEHNR, CDR2 FQNEAQ (reference sequence). The CDR3 nucleotides are TGTGCCAGTGGCCGGGACTACAATGAGCAGTTCTTC. The encoded protein is CASGRDYNEQFF.

The chain employs TRBV18 and TRBJ1-2; D is unclear. The V end was cut by 2 bases, the J end by 6 bases, with 10 bases between. The germline V gene encodes CDR1 KGHSH and CDR2 LQKENI. This CDR3 spans 13 amino acids. This CDR3 reads CASSPGRLDGYTF. CDR3 DNA sequence: TGTGCCAGCTCACCAGGCAGGTTAGATGGCTACACCTTC.

J is TRBJ2-3 and V is TRBV24-1, with 10 bases lining up with TRBD2. V was pared by 5 bases and J by 4 bases, with 2 bases of the junction left unmatched. The germline gives CDR1 KGHDR, CDR2 SFDVKD. CDR3 length: 14 amino acids. For the CDR3, the DNA is TGTGCCACCAGTGCTAGCGGGGGATCAGATACGCAGTATTTT. It is translated as CATSASGGSDTQYF.

Only a few counts were recorded for this clonotype. The V and J genes are TRBV6-1 and TRBJ2-1; TRBD2 matches 11 bases. The CDR3 runs to 17 residues. V was clipped by 6 bases and J by 3 bases; unmatched bases: 10. CDR1 and CDR2 (germline): MNHNS, SASEGT. Here the CDR3 DNA reads TGTGCCAGCAGGGGATCGTGGACTAGCGGGTACTACAATGAGCAGTTCTTC. It specifies CASRGSWTSGYYNEQFF.

The chain links TRBV12-3 or TRBV12-4 to TRBJ2-7; D is uncertain. The ends were cut back, 3 bases at V and 1 base at J, with 10 bases in the middle. CDR3 length: 14 amino acids. The CDR3 sequence is CASSLGWQSYEQYF. The CDR3 DNA reads TGTGCCAGCAGTTTGGGGTGGCAGTCCTACGAGCAGTACTTC.

This chain's CDR3 is CSARQVNTDTQYF. For the CDR3, the DNA is TGCAGTGCAAGGCAGGTCAACACAGATACGCAGTATTTT. The chain carries TRBV20-1 and TRBJ2-3; unclear D gene. Trimming took off 6 bases at V and 2 bases at J, with 12 bases between the two ends. Germline V CDR1 and CDR2: DFQATT, SNEGSKA (reference sequence). The CDR3 extends over 13 amino acids.

The chain couples TRBV25-1 to TRBJ1-5, with D unclear. Per germline, CDR1 MGHDK and CDR2 SYGVNS. Trimming removed 4 bases at V and 4 bases at J, with 14 bases between. This CDR3 region has 15 residues. The CDR3 protein is CASSGTGMGNQPQHF. The DNA for the CDR3 is TGTGCCAGCAGTGGAACTGGGATGGGTAATCAGCCCCAGCATTTT.

J is TRBJ1-2 and V is TRBV12-3 or TRBV12-4, with a tentative D call TRBD1 (5 bases). V gave up 6 bases and J gave up 5 bases, with 19 bases separating them. This CDR3 is built from 15 residues. The CDR3 loop reads CASRPAAGRRYGYTF. The DNA of the CDR3 is TGTGCCAGCAGGCCCGCGGCAGGGAGACGTTATGGCTACACCTTC.

This clonotype has at least ten counts. This chain connects TRBV3-1 to TRBJ2-2; no reliable D call. The CDR3 extends over 11 amino acids. Trimming pared 3 bases from V and 6 bases from J, leaving 2 bases between. From germline, CDR1 is LGHDT and CDR2 YNNKEL (reference sequence). In nucleotides, the CDR3 is TGTGCCAGCAGCCATCCCGGGGAGCTGTTTTTT. Its translation: CASSHPGELFF. Supplemented by reference TRBV3-1 and TRBJ2-2, the full variable domain reads DTAVSQTPKYLVTQMGNDKSIKCEQNLGHDTMYWYKQDSKKFLKIMFSYNNKELIINETVPNRFSPKSPDKAHLNLHINSLELGDSAVYFCASSHPGELFFGEGSRLTVL.

This chain's CDR3 is CASSFPGQGQAFF. CDR3 coding DNA: TGTGCCAGCAGTTTCCCGGGACAGGGCCAAGCTTTCTTT. This rearrangement joins TRBV28 to TRBJ1-1, with 9 bases identical to TRBD1. V gave up 3 bases and J gave up 9 bases; unmatched junction bases: 5. CDR1 and CDR2 from the germline V gene are MDHEN and SYDVKM. CDR3 length equals 13 residues.

The chain has TRBV6-6 and TRBJ1-5; no firm D call. V lost 0 bases, J lost 0 bases, and 15 bases lay in between. The CDR3 extends over 18 amino acids. From germline, CDR1 is MNHNY and CDR2 SVGAGI (reference sequence). CDR3 DNA sequence: TGTGCCAGCAGTTACTCGAGAAGGTCGCGGTTTAGCAATCAGCCCCAGCATTTT. It translates to CASSYSRRSRFSNQPQHF.

This sequence joins TRBV3-1 and TRBJ2-5; no clear D gene. Germline V gives CDR1 LGHDT, CDR2 YNNKEL (reference sequence). V was shortened by 0 bases and J by 6 bases, with 8 bases between the two germline ends. This CDR3 has 13 residues. The CDR3 spells CASSQDTLKTQYF. CDR3 sequence (DNA): TGTGCCAGCAGCCAAGACACATTGAAGACCCAGTACTTC.

V usage is TRBV29-1 and J usage is TRBJ1-6; 8 bases align to TRBD1. This CDR3 is 13 amino acids long. The V segment lost 5 bases and the J segment 7 bases; nucleotides outside the gene matches: 4. Germline V gene sequence: CDR1 SQVTM, CDR2 ANQGSEA. This CDR3 is CSVQGAGNSPLHF. The DNA of the CDR3 is TGCAGCGTTCAGGGGGCGGGAAATTCACCCCTCCACTTT. Full variable domain (remainder filled in from reference TRBV29-1 and TRBJ1-6): SAVISQKPSRDICQRGTSLTIQCQVDSQVTMMFWYRQQPGQSLTLIATANQGSEATYESGFVIDKFPISRPNLTFSTLTVSNMSPEDSSIYLCSVQGAGNSPLHFGNGTRLTVT.

This clonotype appeared a few times. The chain is built from TRBV29-1 and TRBJ2-2; either TRBD1 or TRBD2 may supply D (5 bases each). This CDR3 comprises 14 residues. Germline assignment: CDR1 SQVTM and CDR2 ANQGSEA. V lost 5 bases to trimming and J lost 2 bases, with 12 bases between them. The CDR3: CSVRGHGNTGELFF. The CDR3 DNA is TGCAGCGTTCGGGGCCACGGAAACACCGGGGAGCTGTTTTTT.